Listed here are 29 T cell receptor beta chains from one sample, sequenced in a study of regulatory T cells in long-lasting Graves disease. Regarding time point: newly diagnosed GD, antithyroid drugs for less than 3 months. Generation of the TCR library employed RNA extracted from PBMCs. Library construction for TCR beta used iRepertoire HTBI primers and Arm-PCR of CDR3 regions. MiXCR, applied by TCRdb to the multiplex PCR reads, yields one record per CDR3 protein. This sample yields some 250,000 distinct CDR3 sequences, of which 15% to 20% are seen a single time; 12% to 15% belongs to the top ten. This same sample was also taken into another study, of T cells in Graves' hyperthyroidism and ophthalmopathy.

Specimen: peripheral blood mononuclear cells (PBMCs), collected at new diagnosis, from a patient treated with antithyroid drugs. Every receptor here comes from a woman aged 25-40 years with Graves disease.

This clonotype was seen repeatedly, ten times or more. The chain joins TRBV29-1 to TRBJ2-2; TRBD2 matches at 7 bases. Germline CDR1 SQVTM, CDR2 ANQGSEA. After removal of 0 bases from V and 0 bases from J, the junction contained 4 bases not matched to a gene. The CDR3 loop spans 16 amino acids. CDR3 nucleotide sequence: TGCAGCGTTGAAGATCTAAGCGGGACGAACACCGGGGAGCTGTTTTTT. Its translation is CSVEDLSGTNTGELFF.

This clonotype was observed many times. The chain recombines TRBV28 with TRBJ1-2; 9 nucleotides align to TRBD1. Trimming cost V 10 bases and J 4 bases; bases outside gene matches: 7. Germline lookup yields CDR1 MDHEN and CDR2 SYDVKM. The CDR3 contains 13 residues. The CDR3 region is CAIRIQGAYGYTF. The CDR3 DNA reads TGTGCCATCCGAATACAGGGGGCCTATGGCTACACCTTC.

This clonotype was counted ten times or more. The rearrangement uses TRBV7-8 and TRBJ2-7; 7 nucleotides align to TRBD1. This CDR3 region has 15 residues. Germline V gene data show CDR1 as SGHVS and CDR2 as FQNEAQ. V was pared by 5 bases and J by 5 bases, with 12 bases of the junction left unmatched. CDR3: CASSPRGTAANEQYF. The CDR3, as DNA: TGTGCCAGCAGCCCTAGAGGGACAGCCGCGAACGAGCAGTACTTC.

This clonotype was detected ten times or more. CDR3 nucleotide sequence: TGTGCCAGCAGTATCCACAGGGACTACGAGCAGTACTTC. It yields the protein CASSIHRDYEQYF. The chain is built from TRBV27 and TRBJ2-7; D might be TRBD1 (6 bases). From germline, CDR1 is MNHEY and CDR2 SMNVEV (reference sequence). The CDR3 has 13 amino acids. V was pared by 5 bases and J by 3 bases, with 11 bases between.

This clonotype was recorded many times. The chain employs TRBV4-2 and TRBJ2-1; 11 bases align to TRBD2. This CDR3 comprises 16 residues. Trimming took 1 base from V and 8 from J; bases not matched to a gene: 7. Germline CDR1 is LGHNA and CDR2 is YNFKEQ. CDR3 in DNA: TGTGCCAGCAGCCAAGGTGGTAGCGGGGGGGCCGATGAGCAGTTCTTC. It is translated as CASSQGGSGGADEQFF.

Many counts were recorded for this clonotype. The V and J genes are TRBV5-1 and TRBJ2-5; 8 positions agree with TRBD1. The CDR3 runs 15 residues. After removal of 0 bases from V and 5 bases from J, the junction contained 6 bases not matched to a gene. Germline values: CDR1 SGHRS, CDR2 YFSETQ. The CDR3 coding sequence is TGCGCCAGCAGCTTGGTAACAGGGGGATTCGAGACCCAGTACTTC. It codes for CASSLVTGGFETQYF.

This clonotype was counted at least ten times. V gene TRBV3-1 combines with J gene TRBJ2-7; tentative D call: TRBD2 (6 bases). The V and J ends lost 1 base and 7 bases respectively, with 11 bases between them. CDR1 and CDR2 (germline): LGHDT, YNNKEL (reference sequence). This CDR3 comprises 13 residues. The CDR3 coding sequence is TGTGCCAGCAGCCAAGGCTGGGCGGGGGAGCAGTACTTC. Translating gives CASSQGWAGEQYF.

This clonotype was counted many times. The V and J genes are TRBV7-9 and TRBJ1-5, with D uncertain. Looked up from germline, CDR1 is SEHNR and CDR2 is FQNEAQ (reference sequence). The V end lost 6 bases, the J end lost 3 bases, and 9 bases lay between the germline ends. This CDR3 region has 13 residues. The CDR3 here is CASSARNNQPQHF. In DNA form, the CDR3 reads TGTGCCAGCAGTGCTAGGAACAATCAGCCCCAGCATTTT.

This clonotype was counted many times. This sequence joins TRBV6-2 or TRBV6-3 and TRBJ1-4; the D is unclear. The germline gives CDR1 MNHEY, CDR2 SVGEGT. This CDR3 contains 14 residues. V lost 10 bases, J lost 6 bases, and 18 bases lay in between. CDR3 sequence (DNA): TGTGCCATCCACGGTGGAGTCGGCCATGAAAAACTGTTTTTT. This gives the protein CAIHGGVGHEKLFF.

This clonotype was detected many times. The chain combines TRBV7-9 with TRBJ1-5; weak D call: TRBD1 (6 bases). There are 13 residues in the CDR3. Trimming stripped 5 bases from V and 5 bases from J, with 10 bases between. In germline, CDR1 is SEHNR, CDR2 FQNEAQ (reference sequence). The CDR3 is CASSETGYQPQHF. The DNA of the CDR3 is TGTGCCAGCAGCGAGACAGGTTATCAGCCCCAGCATTTT.

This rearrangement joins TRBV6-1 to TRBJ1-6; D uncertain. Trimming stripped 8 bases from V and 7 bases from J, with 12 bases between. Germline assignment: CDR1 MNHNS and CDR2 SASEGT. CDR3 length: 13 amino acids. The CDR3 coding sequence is TGTGCCAGCGGACTAGAAACCAATTCACCCCTCCACTTT. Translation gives CASGLETNSPLHF.

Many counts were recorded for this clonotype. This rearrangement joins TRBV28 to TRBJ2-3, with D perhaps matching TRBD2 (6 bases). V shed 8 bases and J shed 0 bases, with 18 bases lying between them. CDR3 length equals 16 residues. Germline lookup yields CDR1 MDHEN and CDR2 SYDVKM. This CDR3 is CASVAGLIVSTDTQYF. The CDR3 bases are TGTGCCAGCGTTGCGGGGTTAATTGTTAGCACAGATACGCAGTATTTT. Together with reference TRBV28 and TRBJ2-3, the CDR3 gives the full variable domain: DVKVTQSSRYLVKRTGEKVFLECVQDMDHENMFWYRQDPGLGLRLIYFSYDVKMKEKGDIPEGYSVSREKKERFSLILESASTNQTSMYLCASVAGLIVSTDTQYFGPGTRLTVL.

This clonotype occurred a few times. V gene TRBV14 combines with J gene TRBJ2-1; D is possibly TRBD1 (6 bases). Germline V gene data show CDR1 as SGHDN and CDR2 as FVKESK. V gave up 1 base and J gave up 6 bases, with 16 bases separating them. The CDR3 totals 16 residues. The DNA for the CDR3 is TGTGCCAGCAGCCAAGTTCAGACAGGACCCGTCAATGAGCAGTTCTTC. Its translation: CASSQVQTGPVNEQFF.

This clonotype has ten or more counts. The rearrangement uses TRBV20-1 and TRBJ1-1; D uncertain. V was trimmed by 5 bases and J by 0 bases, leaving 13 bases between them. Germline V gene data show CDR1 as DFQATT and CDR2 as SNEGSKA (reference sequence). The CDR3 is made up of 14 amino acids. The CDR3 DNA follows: TGCAGTGCTTCCCCGGGGATCTTGAACACTGAAGCTTTCTTT. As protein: CSASPGILNTEAFF.

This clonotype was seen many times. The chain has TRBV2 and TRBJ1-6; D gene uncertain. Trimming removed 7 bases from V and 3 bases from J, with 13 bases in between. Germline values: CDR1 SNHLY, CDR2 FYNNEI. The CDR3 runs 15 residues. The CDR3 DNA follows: TGTGCCAGCACCCACCGGAGGGACTATAATTCACCCCTCCACTTT. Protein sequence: CASTHRRDYNSPLHF. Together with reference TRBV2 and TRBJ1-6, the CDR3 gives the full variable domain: EPEVTQTPSHQVTQMGQEVILRCVPISNHLYFYWYRQILGQKVEFLVSFYNNEISEKSEIFDDQFSVERPDGSNFTLKIRSTKLEDSAMYFCASTHRRDYNSPLHFGNGTRLTVT.

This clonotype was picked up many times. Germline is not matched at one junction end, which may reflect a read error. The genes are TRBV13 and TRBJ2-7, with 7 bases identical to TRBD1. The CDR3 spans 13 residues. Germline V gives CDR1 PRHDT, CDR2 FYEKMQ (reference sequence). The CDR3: CASNLGGSNEQYF. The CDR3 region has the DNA TGTGCCAGCAACCTAGGGGGCTCCAACGAGCAGTACTTC.

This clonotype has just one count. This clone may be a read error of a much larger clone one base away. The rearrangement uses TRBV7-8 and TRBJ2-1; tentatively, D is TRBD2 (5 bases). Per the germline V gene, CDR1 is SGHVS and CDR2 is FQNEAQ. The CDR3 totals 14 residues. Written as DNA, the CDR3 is TGTGCCAGCAGCGTCGGGGTCTCCTACAATGGGCAGTTCTTC. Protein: CASSVGVSYNGQFF.

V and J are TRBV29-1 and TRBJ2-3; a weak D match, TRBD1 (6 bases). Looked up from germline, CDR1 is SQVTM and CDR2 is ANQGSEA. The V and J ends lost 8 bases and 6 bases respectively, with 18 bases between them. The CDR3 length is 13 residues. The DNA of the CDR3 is TGCAGCACTCAACAGGGAAACCGGGATACGCAGTATTTT. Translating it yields CSTQQGNRDTQYF.

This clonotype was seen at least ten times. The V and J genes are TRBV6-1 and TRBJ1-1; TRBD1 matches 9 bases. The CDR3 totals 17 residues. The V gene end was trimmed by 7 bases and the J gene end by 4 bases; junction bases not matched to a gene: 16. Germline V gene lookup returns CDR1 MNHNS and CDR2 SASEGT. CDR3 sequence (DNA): TGTGCCAGCAAGGACAGTAGAAAACAGGGGGCAGGCACTGAAGCTTTCTTT. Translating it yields CASKDSRKQGAGTEAFF.

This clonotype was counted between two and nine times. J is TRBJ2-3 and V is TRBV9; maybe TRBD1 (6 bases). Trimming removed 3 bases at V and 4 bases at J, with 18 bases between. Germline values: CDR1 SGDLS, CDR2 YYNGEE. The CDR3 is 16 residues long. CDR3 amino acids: CASSAIHRVRADTQYF. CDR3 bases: TGTGCCAGCAGCGCGATACACAGGGTTCGCGCAGATACGCAGTATTTT.

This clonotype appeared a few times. The CDR3 DNA reads as TGTGCCAGTTTGGCTCCGTTCTACGAGCAGTACTTC. Protein sequence: CASLAPFYEQYF. The chain carries TRBV19 and TRBJ2-7; D not certain. The length of the CDR3 is 12 residues. V dropped 8 bases and J dropped 3 bases, with 11 bases sitting between them. Germline CDR1 reads LNHDA; CDR2 reads SQIVND (reference sequence).

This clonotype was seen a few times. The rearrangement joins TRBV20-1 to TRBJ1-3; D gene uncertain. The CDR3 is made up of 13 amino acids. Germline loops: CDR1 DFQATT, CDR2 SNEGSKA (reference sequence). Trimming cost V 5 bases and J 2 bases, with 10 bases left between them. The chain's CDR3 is CSASRTAGNTIYF. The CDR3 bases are TGCAGTGCTTCCAGGACGGCTGGAAACACCATATATTTT.

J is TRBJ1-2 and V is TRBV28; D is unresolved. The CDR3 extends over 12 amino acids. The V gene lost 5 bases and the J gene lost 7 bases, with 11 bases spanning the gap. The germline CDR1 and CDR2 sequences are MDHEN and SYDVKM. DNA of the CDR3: TGTGCCAGCAGTGTAGGCGGGGTTGGCTACACCTTC. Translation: CASSVGGVGYTF.

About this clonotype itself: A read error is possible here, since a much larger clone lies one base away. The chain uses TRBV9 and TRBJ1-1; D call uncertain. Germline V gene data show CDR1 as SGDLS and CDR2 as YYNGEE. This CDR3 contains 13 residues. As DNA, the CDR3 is TGTGCCAGCAGCTCAGAGTGGAACACTGAAACTTTCTTT. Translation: CASSSEWNTETFF.

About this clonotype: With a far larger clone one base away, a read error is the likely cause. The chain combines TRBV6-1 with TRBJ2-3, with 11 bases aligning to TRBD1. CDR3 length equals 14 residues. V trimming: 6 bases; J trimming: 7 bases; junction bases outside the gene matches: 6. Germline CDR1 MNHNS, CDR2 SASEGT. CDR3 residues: CASSQDRGRNTQYF. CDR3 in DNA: TGTGCCAGCAGCCAGGACAGGGGGCGTAATACGCAGTATTTT.

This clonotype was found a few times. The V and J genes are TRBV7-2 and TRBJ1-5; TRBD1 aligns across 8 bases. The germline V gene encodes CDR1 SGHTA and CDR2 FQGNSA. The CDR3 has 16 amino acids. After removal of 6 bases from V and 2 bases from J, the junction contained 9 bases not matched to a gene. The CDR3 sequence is CASSSAGGRGNQPQHF. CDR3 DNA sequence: TGTGCCAGCAGTTCAGCAGGGGGCCGAGGCAATCAGCCCCAGCATTTT. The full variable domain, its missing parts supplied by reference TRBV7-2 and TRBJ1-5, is GAGVSQSPSNKVTEKGKDVELRCDPISGHTALYWYRQSLGQGLEFLIYFQGNSAPDKSGLPSDRFSAERTGGSVSTLTIQRTQQEDSAVYLCASSSAGGRGNQPQHFGDGTRLSIL.

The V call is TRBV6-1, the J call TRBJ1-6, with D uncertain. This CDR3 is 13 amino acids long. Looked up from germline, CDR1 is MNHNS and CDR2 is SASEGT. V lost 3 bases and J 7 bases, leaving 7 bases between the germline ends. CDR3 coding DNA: TGTGCCAGCAGTGAGGGGAACAATTCACCCCTCCACTTT. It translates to CASSEGNNSPLHF.

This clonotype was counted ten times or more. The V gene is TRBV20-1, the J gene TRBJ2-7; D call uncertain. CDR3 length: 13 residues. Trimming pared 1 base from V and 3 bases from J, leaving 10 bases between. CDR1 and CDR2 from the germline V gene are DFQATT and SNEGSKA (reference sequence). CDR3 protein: CSARAVPNYEQYF. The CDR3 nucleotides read TGCAGTGCTAGAGCCGTTCCGAACTACGAGCAGTACTTC.

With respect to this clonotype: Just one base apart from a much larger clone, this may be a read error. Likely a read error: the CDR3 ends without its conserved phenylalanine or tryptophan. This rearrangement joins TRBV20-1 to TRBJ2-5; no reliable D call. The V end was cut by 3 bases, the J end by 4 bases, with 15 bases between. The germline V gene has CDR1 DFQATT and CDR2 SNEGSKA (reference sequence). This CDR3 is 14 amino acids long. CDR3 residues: CSASLEGLVETQYS. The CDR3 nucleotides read TGCAGTGCTAGTCTCGAAGGTTTGGTAGAGACCCAGTACTCC.